The rows below give T cell receptor beta chains drawn from one sample of a study of blood T cells in healthy people across ages. Each CDR3 protein gets one entry after TCRdb re-called the 5' RACE reads with MiXCR. Of about a million distinct CDR3 sequences in the sample, roughly 50% are singletons; the top ten hold roughly 13%. Material: blood. The source is a man aged 25-40 years in good health. Each CDR3 is given with its conserved first and last residue. The D gene is left open where the match is weak. Rows give clone size only sometimes, using once, few, many, or a class for an expanded clone.

.	.	TRBJ2-7	TRBV28	TGTGCCAGCAGTTTGGGGGGGGGGACAGAAGTCTACGAGCAGTACTTC	CASSLGGGTEVYEQYF
few	TRBD2	TRBJ2-1	TRBV12-3/TRBV12-4	TGTGCCAGCAGCCCGGGACTAGCGGGGGGGAGGGTCAATGAGCAGTTCTTC	CASSPGLAGGRVNEQFF
.	TRBD2	TRBJ2-4	TRBV7-2	TGTGCCAGCAGCCCCATTGGGGGGGGAGCCAAAAACATTCAGTACTTC	CASSPIGGGAKNIQYF
.	.	TRBJ1-5	TRBV20-1	TGCAGTACTAGAGATCTGAGCGGACCGAGAGCGAGCAATCAGCCCCAGCATTTT	CSTRDLSGPRASNQPQHF
.	.	TRBJ1-5	TRBV10-3	TGTGCCATCAGTGAGTCGACTTGGAATCAGCCCCAGCATTTT	CAISESTWNQPQHF
few	.	TRBJ1-2	TRBV6-2/TRBV6-3	TGTGCCAGCAGTTCCCGGGAGGTCACGAGCTATGGCTACACCTTC	CASSSREVTSYGYTF
few	.	TRBJ2-3	TRBV7-8	TGTGCCAGCAGCTTAGTTCTGGGGCAGGGCACAGATACGCAGTATTTT	CASSLVLGQGTDTQYF
.	TRBD1	TRBJ2-1	TRBV29-1	TGCAGCGTTGAATGCCGGGACAGGGTCTACAATGAGCAGTTCTTC	CSVECRDRVYNEQFF
.	TRBD2	TRBJ2-5	TRBV27	TGTGCCAGCAGTTTAGTCCTAGCGGGGGGCCACCAAGAGACCCAGTACTTC	CASSLVLAGGHQETQYF
.	TRBD1	TRBJ1-1	TRBV5-1	TGCGCCAGCAGCCCTCCCGGGACAGGGACGCCTGAAGCTTTCTTT	CASSPPGTGTPEAFF
medium-sized	.	TRBJ2-2	TRBV5-6	TGTGCCAGCAGCGAGGGCCTAGGGGACACCGGGGAGCTGTTTTTT	CASSEGLGDTGELFF
.	TRBD1	TRBJ1-3	TRBV7-9	TGTGCCAGCAGCTCACGTAGCGGGACAGGTGGAAACACCATATATTTT	CASSSRSGTGGNTIYF
.	TRBD1	TRBJ1-5	TRBV15	TGTGCCACCAGCTTCAAACGACAGGGTGGCAATCAGCCCCAGCATTTT	CATSFKRQGGNQPQHF
many	TRBD1	TRBJ1-2	TRBV5-6	TGTGCCAGCAGCACGGGGACAGCCTATGGCTACACCTTC	CASSTGTAYGYTF
.	.	TRBJ1-6	TRBV25-1	TGTGCCAGCAGTCAGGGGACCTATAATTCACCCCCCCACTTT	CASSQGTYNSPPHF
few	TRBD2	TRBJ2-1	TRBV7-9	TGTGCCAGCAGCTTATCTAGCGGGGGGATCAATGAGCAGTTCTTC	CASSLSSGGINEQFF